Listed below are T cell receptor beta chains from one sample, sequenced in a study of lymphopenia after photon versus proton radiotherapy. Clones were read by immunoSEQ multiplex PCR, and TCRdb kept only the in-frame ones, dropping some. This table has about 160,000 clones, around nine tenths appearing once. The sample was peripheral blood, taken from a patient treated with photon-based radiotherapy. The receptors originated from a man aged 45-60 years with gastric cancer. Each CDR3 is given with its conserved first and last residue. D genes are given only for firm matches. For some rows the clone size is stated as once, few or many, or as a class when expanded; others skip it.

>TRBJ1-1|NA|TRBV4-2|NA
TGTGCCAGCAGCCAAGAACCAGGGATGAACACTGAAGCTTTCTTT
CASSQEPGMNTEAFF
>TRBJ2-7|TRBD2|TRBV15|NA
TGTGCCACCAGCAGAGTCCCCAGCGGGGGATACGAGCAGTACTTC
CATSRVPSGGYEQYF
>TRBJ1-2|NA|TRBV28|few
TGTGCCAGCAGTTTCCGGCAAAACTATGGCTACACCTTC
CASSFRQNYGYTF
>TRBJ2-7|TRBD1|TRBV19|NA
TGTGCCAGTAAAAGGGGCCGGACAGGGGGAGGCGAGCAGTACTTC
CASKRGRTGGGEQYF
>TRBJ2-7|TRBD1|TRBV25-1|few
TGTGCCAGCAGCATGGGACAGGGGAACTACGAGCAGTACTTC
CASSMGQGNYEQYF
>TRBJ2-4|NA|TRBV27|NA
TGTGCCAGCAGTAGTTTAAGGGGGGGAGGGGACCGGAACGCCAAAAACATTCAGTACTTC
CASSSLRGGGDRNAKNIQYF
>TRBJ2-3|TRBD2|TRBV6-5|once
TGTGCCAGCAGCCGACTAGCTGGAGGTTATACGCAGTATTTT
CASSRLAGGYTQYF
>TRBJ1-1|TRBD1|TRBV9|once
TGTGCCAGCAGCCCTGAAGGGGGCCAAAATTGGGGGGCTTTCTTT
CASSPEGGQNWGAFF
>TRBJ1-3|NA|TRBV7-9|NA
TGTGCCAGCAGGAAAAACAGGGCCGGGGAGGACACCATATATTTT
CASRKNRAGEDTIYF
>TRBJ2-7|NA|TRBV27|NA
TGTGCCAGCAGTCCCCTTGGCTACGAGCAGTACTTC
CASSPLGYEQYF
>TRBJ1-1|TRBD1|TRBV9|NA
TGTGCCAGCAGCGCTCAGGGACAGCTGAACACTGAAGCTTTCTTT
CASSAQGQLNTEAFF
>TRBJ2-6|NA|TRBV19|once
TGTGCCGCCAGGCGCGAGGAGAATACCTCTGGGGCCAACGTCCTGACTTTC
CAARREENTSGANVLTF
>TRBJ2-7|NA|TRBV21-1|NA
TGTGCCAGCGATCGAGCGAGGCCCTCCTACGAGCAGTACTTC
CASDRARPSYEQYF
>TRBJ2-2|NA|TRBV20-1|NA
TGCAGTGCTACTAGGGCCGGGGAGCTGTTTTTT
CSATRAGELFF
>TRBJ1-1|NA|TRBV6-5|NA
TGTGCCAGCACCAAGGTCGGGGGAGGCACTGAAGCTTTCTTT
CASTKVGGGTEAFF
>TRBJ2-5|NA|TRBV9|NA
TGTGCCAGCAGCGCGGGGGACTTTCAAGAGACCCAGTACTTC
CASSAGDFQETQYF
>TRBJ2-7|NA|TRBV18|NA
TGTGCCAGCTCATCGGACAGATACGAGCAGTACTTC
CASSSDRYEQYF
>TRBJ2-7|NA|TRBV5-1|NA
TGCGCCAGCAGCTTGGGCTCGGCCTACGAGCAGTACTTC
CASSLGSAYEQYF
>TRBJ2-3|NA|TRBV6-5|NA
TGTGCCAGCAGGTACCGGGGTGCAGATACGCAGTATTTT
CASRYRGADTQYF
>TRBJ1-1|NA|TRBV28|NA
TGTGCCAGCAGTCGACGGGAGATGAACACTGAAGCTTTCTTT
CASSRREMNTEAFF
>TRBJ2-1|NA|TRBV7-3|NA
TGTGCCAGCAGCTTAAGTCGGCCTATGGATGAGCAGTTCTTC
CASSLSRPMDEQFF
>TRBJ1-1|TRBD1|TRBV5-4|NA
TGTGCCAGCAGCCCCGGACAGGGCGTGAACACTGAAGCTTTCTTT
CASSPGQGVNTEAFF
>TRBJ2-2|NA|TRBV5-6|NA
TGTGCCAGCACCCCTAGGGTGACCGGGGAGCTGTTTTTT
CASTPRVTGELFF
>TRBJ2-2|NA|TRBV14|NA
TGTGCCAGCAGCCAAGACCTACGACATTGGGATGGTGTGTCCGGGGAGCTGTTTTTT
CASSQDLRHWDGVSGELFF
>TRBJ2-3|TRBD2|TRBV18|NA
TGTGCCAGCTCACCCTTAGCGGGAGAAACAGATACGCAGTATTTT
CASSPLAGETDTQYF
>TRBJ2-1|TRBD2|TRBV9|NA
TGTGCCAGCGCTCGACTAGCGGTTACCTCCTCCTACAATGAGCAGTTCTTC
CASARLAVTSSYNEQFF
>TRBJ2-7|TRBD2|TRBV7-8|NA
TGTGCCAGCAGCTTACGTGGGGGGGGGACCTACGAGCAGTACTTC
CASSLRGGGTYEQYF
>TRBJ2-3|NA|TRBV2|NA
TGTGCCAGCAGTCAGGGTGACACAGATACGCAGTATTTT
CASSQGDTDTQYF
>TRBJ2-7|NA|TRBV28|NA
TGTGCCAGCAGTTTAGGGTATAGGACAGCCTACGAGCAGTACTTC
CASSLGYRTAYEQYF
>TRBJ2-1|NA|TRBV10-3|NA
TGTGCCATCATGGACGAGGCGGAGAATGAGCAGTTCTTC
CAIMDEAENEQFF